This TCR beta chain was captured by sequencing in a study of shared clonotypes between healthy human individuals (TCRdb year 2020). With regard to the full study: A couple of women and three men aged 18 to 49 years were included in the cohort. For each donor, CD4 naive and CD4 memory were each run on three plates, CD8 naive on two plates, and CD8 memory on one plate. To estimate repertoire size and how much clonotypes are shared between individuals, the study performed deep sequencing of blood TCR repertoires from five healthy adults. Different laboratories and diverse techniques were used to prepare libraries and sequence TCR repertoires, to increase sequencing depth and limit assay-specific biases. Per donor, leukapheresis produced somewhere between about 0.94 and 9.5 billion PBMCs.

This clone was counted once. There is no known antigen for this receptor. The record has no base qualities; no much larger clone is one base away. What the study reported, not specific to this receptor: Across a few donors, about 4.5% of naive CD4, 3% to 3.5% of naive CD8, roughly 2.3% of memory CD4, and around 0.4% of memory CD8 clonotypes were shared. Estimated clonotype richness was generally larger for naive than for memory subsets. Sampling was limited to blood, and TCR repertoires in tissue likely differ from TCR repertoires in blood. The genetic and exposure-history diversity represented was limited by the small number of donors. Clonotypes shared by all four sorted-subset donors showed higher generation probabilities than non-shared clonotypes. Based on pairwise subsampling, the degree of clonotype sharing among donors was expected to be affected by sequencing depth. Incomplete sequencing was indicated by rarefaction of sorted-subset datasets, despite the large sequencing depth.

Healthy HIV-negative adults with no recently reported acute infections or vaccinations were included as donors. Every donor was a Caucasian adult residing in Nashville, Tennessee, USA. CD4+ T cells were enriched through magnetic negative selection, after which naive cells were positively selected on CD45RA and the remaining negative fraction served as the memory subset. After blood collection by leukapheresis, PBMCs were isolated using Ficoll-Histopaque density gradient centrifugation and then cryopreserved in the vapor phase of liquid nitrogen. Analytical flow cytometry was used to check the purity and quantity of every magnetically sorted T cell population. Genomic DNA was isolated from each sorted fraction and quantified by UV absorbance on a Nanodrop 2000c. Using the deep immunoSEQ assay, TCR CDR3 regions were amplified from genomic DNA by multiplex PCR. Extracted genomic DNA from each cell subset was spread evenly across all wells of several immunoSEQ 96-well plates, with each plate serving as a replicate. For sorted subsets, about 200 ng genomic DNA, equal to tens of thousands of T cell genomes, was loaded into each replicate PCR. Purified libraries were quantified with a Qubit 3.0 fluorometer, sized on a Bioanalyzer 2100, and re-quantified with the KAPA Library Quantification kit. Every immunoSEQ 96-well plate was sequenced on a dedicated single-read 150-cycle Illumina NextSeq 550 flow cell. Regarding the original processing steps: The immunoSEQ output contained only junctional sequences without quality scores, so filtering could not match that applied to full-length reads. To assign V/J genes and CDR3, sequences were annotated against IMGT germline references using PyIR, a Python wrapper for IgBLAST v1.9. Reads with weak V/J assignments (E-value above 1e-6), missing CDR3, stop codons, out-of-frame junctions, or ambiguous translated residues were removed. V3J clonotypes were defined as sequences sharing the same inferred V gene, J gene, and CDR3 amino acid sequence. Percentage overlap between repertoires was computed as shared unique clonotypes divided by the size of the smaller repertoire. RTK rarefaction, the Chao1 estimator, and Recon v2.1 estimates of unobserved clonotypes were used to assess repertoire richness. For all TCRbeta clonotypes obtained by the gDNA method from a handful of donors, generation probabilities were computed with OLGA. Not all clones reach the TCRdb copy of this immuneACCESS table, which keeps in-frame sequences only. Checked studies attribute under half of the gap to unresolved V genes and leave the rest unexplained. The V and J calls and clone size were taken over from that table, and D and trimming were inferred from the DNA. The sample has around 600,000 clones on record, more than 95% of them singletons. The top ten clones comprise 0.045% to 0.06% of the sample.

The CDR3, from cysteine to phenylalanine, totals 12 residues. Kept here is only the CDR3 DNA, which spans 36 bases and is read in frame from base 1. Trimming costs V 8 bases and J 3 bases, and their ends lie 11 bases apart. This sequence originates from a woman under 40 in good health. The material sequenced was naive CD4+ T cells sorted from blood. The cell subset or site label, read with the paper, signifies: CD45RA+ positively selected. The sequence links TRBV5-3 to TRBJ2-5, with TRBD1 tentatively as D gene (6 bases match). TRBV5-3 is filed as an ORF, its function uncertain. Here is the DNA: TGTGCCAGCAGCCGGACAGAAGAGACCCAGTACTTC. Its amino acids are CASSRTEETQYF.